These T cell receptor beta chains were read from a single sample in a study of cytomegalovirus exposure and HLA in healthy donors. Profiling relied on immunoSEQ multiplex PCR, and the TCRdb table lists in-frame clones only, not all of them. The data show around 300,000 clones, nearly 90% seen once. The sequenced sample was PBMCs. These receptors originate from a man younger than 45 in good health and CMV-seronegative. Each CDR3 is given with its conserved first and last residue. A D gene is named only where the DNA matches it firmly. Part of the rows lack a size; the others show once, few, many or a class for expanded clones.

TRBV4-3	TRBD1	TRBJ1-1	-	CASSRGQGRATEAFF	TGCGCCAGCAGCCGAGGACAGGGAAGGGCCACTGAAGCTTTCTTT
TRBV18	-	TRBJ2-3	-	CASSPRGVSTDTQYF	TGTGCCAGCTCACCACGCGGGGTTAGCACAGATACGCAGTATTTT
TRBV25-1	-	TRBJ1-2	-	CASSDPGVYGGYTF	TGTGCCAGCAGTGACCCGGGGGTGTACGGTGGCTACACCTTC
TRBV6-5	-	TRBJ1-1	-	CASSSRGGTIHTEAFF	TGTGCCAGCAGTTCCCGGGGAGGTACGATACACACTGAAGCTTTCTTT
TRBV19	-	TRBJ1-1	few	CASTGASTEAFF	TGTGCCAGTACAGGGGCGAGCACTGAAGCTTTCTTT
TRBV5-8	-	TRBJ2-7	-	CASSFEADSYEQYF	TGTGCCAGCAGCTTTGAGGCAGATTCCTACGAGCAGTACTTC
TRBV10-3	-	TRBJ2-7	-	CAISEPENTGSYEQYF	TGTGCCATCAGTGAGCCTGAGAATACTGGCTCCTACGAGCAGTACTTC
TRBV29-1	TRBD2	TRBJ2-7	-	CSVPRTSGPGEQYF	TGCAGCGTCCCTAGGACTAGCGGTCCGGGCGAGCAGTACTTC
TRBV7-2	-	TRBJ2-7	-	CASSLVGSGYEQYF	TGTGCCAGCAGCTTAGTGGGTAGCGGCTACGAGCAGTACTTC
TRBV5-4	TRBD1	TRBJ1-3	-	CASSSMDRASSGNTIYF	TGTGCCAGCAGCTCGATGGACAGGGCGAGCTCTGGAAACACCATATATTTT
TRBV9	-	TRBJ1-3	-	CASSVAGSGNTIYF	TGTGCCAGCAGCGTTGCAGGGTCTGGAAACACCATATATTTT
TRBV19	TRBD1	TRBJ2-7	-	CASSGGQVYEQYF	TGTGCCAGTAGTGGTGGACAGGTCTACGAGCAGTACTTC
TRBV29-1	-	TRBJ2-5	-	CSVESDSGTQYF	TGCAGCGTTGAGTCGGACTCCGGTACCCAGTACTTC
TRBV6-1	-	TRBJ1-1	-	CASRVLQTNTEAFF	TGTGCCAGCAGGGTTTTACAGACGAACACTGAAGCTTTCTTT
TRBV5-5	TRBD1	TRBJ1-5	-	CASSPQGASNQPQHF	TGTGCCAGCAGTCCCCAGGGGGCTAGCAATCAGCCCCAGCATTTT
TRBV9	TRBD1	TRBJ2-5	-	CASSVAGTGYETQYF	TGTGCCAGCAGCGTAGCGGGGACAGGGTACGAGACCCAGTACTTC
TRBV6-5	TRBD2	TRBJ2-1	-	CASSYLSGGYYNEQFF	TGTGCCAGCAGTTACCTTAGCGGGGGCTACTACAATGAGCAGTTCTTC
TRBV5-1	TRBD1	TRBJ2-7	-	CASSLEGTGSYEQYF	TGCGCCAGCAGCTTGGAAGGGACAGGGTCCTACGAGCAGTACTTC
TRBV7-2	TRBD2	TRBJ2-5	-	CASSLGLAGGRETQYF	TGTGCCAGCAGCTTAGGACTAGCGGGGGGACGGGAGACCCAGTACTTC
TRBV5-6	-	TRBJ1-5	-	CASSLRGSYQPQHF	TGTGCCAGCAGTTTAAGGGGAAGTTATCAGCCCCAGCATTTT
TRBV5-1	TRBD1	TRBJ1-5	-	CASSRDSYSNQPQHF	TGCGCCAGCAGCCGGGACAGCTATAGCAATCAGCCCCAGCATTTT
TRBV7-9	TRBD1	TRBJ1-2	-	CASSTGTGNYGYTF	TGTGCCAGCAGCACAGGGACAGGCAACTATGGCTACACCTTC
TRBV7-9	TRBD1	TRBJ1-2	once	CASSPTGGAFEGYTF	TGTGCCAGCAGCCCTACAGGGGGCGCTTTTGAAGGCTACACCTTC
TRBV4-1	TRBD1	TRBJ2-1	-	CASSQAGTVGYNEQFF	TGCGCCAGCAGCCAAGCCGGGACAGTGGGCTACAATGAGCAGTTCTTC
TRBV7-2	-	TRBJ1-2	-	CASNLETGYTF	TGTGCCAGCAACTTAGAGACAGGCTACACCTTC
TRBV29-1	-	TRBJ2-3	-	CSLGEGADTQYF	TGCAGCCTTGGGGAGGGGGCAGATACGCAGTATTTT